This T cell receptor beta chain came from a study of T cells in Graves' hyperthyroidism and ophthalmopathy. Study background: Before treatment of any kind, peripheral blood was taken at initial diagnosis. General observations from the study: Prediction of ophthalmopathy progression came a median around 6 months pre-onset. Stable hyperthyroidism was told apart from ophthalmopathy by a model built on 13 V-J features.

This CDR3 has 17 amino acids. From germline, CDR1 is SGHAT and CDR2 FQNNGV. V lost 0 bases to trimming and J lost 4 bases, with 15 bases between them. Patients having uncontrolled infection, another autoimmune disease, pregnancy or lactation were not included. This clonotype was observed many times. As yet, its antigen is unknown. Amplification yielded TCR beta CDR3 regions, with RNA transcripts as the source. HTBI primers drove first-round RT-PCR of the TCR CDR3. TCRdb ran MiXCR on the multiplex PCR reads and lists one entry per CDR3 protein. The sample has some 370,000 distinct CDR3 sequences, roughly a sixth seen once.

This chain connects TRBV11-2 to TRBJ2-2; tentative D call: TRBD1 (6 bases). This TCR came from a woman in her twenties or thirties with Graves' hyperthyroidism that later progressed to Graves' ophthalmopathy. Sample: blood. The CDR3 reads CASSLEASGELTGELFF. The CDR3 nucleotides read TGTGCCAGCAGCTTAGAAGCTTCAGGGGAACTCACCGGGGAGCTGTTTTTT.